These T cell receptor beta chains were read from a single sample in a study of pediatric ulcerative colitis. The table came from immunoSEQ multiplex PCR; TCRdb's copy has only in-frame clones and leaves some out. This table holds roughly 54,000 clones, more than 75% found once. The sample consisted of blood. The receptors derive from a boy aged 10-17 years who was a control in a study of pediatric ulcerative colitis. Both conserved end residues are part of each CDR3. D genes are given only for firm matches. Where a row states a size, it is once, few, many or the class of an expanded clone; other rows omit it.

v_call	clone_size	cdr3_length	j_call	d_call	cdr3_aa	cdr3_nt
TRBV5-1	NA	14	TRBJ1-1	NA	CASSFGMMNTEAFF	TGCGCCAGCAGCTTCGGGATGATGAACACTGAAGCTTTCTTT
TRBV18	once	16	TRBJ2-4	NA	CASSPLEEGGKNIQYF	TGTGCCAGCTCACCTTTAGAGGAGGGGGGAAAAAACATTCAGTACTTC
TRBV15	NA	17	TRBJ2-4	NA	CATSAPEGGIAKNIQYF	TGTGCCACCAGCGCTCCCGAGGGGGGCATAGCCAAAAACATTCAGTACTTC
TRBV10-3	NA	15	TRBJ2-2	NA	CATRGDFANTGELFF	TGTGCCACCCGTGGGGACTTCGCGAACACCGGGGAGCTGTTTTTT
TRBV4-3	NA	16	TRBJ2-3	NA	CASSQDRGEATDTQYF	TGCGCCAGCAGCCAAGACAGGGGAGAGGCCACAGATACGCAGTATTTT
TRBV19	NA	14	TRBJ2-1	TRBD2	CASSEGGRAHEQFF	TGTGCCAGTAGTGAGGGCGGGAGGGCCCATGAGCAGTTCTTC
TRBV25-1	NA	15	TRBJ1-6	NA	CASSEFETENSPLHF	TGTGCCAGCAGTGAATTTGAGACAGAAAATTCACCCCTCCACTTT
TRBV30	NA	14	TRBJ1-5	NA	CAWSGGLSNQPQHF	TGTGCCTGGAGTGGAGGGTTGAGCAATCAGCCCCAGCATTTT
TRBV9	NA	15	TRBJ2-6	NA	CASSVVRSGANVPTF	TGTGCCAGCAGCGTAGTAAGGTCTGGGGCCAACGTCCCGACTTTC
TRBV6-1	NA	12	TRBJ1-2	NA	CASREENYGYTF	TGTGCCAGCAGAGAGGAAAACTATGGCTACACCTTC
TRBV10-3	NA	14	TRBJ1-1	TRBD1	CAISKDRGFAEAFF	TGTGCCATCAGCAAGGACAGGGGGTTCGCTGAAGCTTTCTTT
TRBV29-1	once	11	TRBJ2-1	NA	CSSGLYNEQFF	TGCAGCTCGGGCCTGTACAATGAGCAGTTCTTC
TRBV28	NA	16	TRBJ1-4	TRBD1	CASSRQGATTNEKLFF	TGTGCCAGCAGCCGACAGGGGGCTACAACTAATGAAAAACTGTTTTTT
TRBV9	NA	15	TRBJ1-4	TRBD1	CASSVGTETNEKLFF	TGTGCCAGCAGCGTCGGGACAGAGACTAATGAAAAACTGTTTTTT
TRBV4-1	NA	15	TRBJ1-6	NA	CASSQAPPYNSPLHF	TGCGCCAGCAGCCAAGCTCCACCGTATAATTCACCCCTCCACTTT
TRBV18	NA	17	TRBJ2-7	TRBD2	CASSPDAPGLGSYEQYF	TGTGCCAGCTCACCCGACGCGCCGGGACTAGGCTCCTACGAGCAGTACTTC
TRBV19	NA	15	TRBJ2-7	TRBD1	CASSRTGGSSYEQYF	TGTGCCAGTAGTCGGACAGGGGGGAGCTCCTACGAGCAGTACTTC
TRBV28	NA	12	TRBJ2-1	NA	CASSLYPKEQFF	TGTGCCAGCAGTTTATACCCGAAAGAGCAGTTCTTC
TRBV6-5	NA	11	TRBJ2-1	NA	CASSYLSEQFF	TGTGCCAGCAGTTACCTTAGTGAGCAGTTCTTC
TRBV19	NA	12	TRBJ2-7	TRBD2	CASRAGVGEQYF	TGTGCCAGTCGGGCGGGAGTTGGCGAGCAGTACTTC
TRBV7-6	NA	17	TRBJ1-2	TRBD1	CASSLAPNSGLQGGYTF	TGTGCCAGCAGCTTAGCGCCTAATTCAGGACTACAGGGGGGCTACACCTTC
TRBV7-2	NA	17	TRBJ2-2	TRBD2	CASSFSSGGSYTGELFF	TGTGCCAGCAGCTTTAGTAGCGGGGGGTCTTACACCGGGGAGCTGTTTTTT
TRBV5-4	NA	14	TRBJ1-3	NA	CASSLGDLGNTIYF	TGTGCCAGCAGCTTGGGGGACCTCGGAAACACCATATATTTT
TRBV6-5	NA	13	TRBJ2-2	NA	CASSYIITGELFF	TGTGCCAGCAGTTACATTATCACCGGGGAGCTGTTTTTT
TRBV11-2	NA	16	TRBJ2-2	NA	CASSLVLQGSTGELFF	TGTGCCAGCAGCTTAGTACTGCAGGGATCCACCGGGGAGCTGTTTTTT
TRBV9	NA	15	TRBJ2-7	TRBD1	CASSGPGQGVIEQYF	TGTGCCAGCAGCGGACCGGGACAGGGGGTCATCGAGCAGTACTTC
TRBV28	NA	15	TRBJ1-3	NA	CASSLFMAAGNTIYF	TGTGCCAGCAGTTTATTCATGGCAGCTGGAAACACCATATATTTT
TRBV7-3	NA	15	TRBJ1-2	NA	CASSLTPDPRTGYTF	TGTGCCAGCAGCTTAACGCCGGACCCACGGACTGGCTACACCTTC
TRBV28	once	14	TRBJ2-5	TRBD1	CASTLGTGVETQYF	TGTGCCAGCACCCTGGGGACAGGAGTAGAGACCCAGTACTTC
TRBV6-1	NA	14	TRBJ1-5	TRBD1	CAITGGYSNQPQHF	TGTGCCATCACAGGGGGGTATAGCAATCAGCCCCAGCATTTT
TRBV25-1	few	13	TRBJ1-2	NA	CASSELMGYGYTF	TGTGCCAGCAGTGAATTGATGGGCTATGGCTACACCTTC
TRBV7-2	NA	15	TRBJ2-3	NA	CASSHWTKYTDTQYF	TGTGCCAGCAGCCATTGGACCAAATACACAGATACGCAGTATTTT
TRBV4-1	NA	18	TRBJ1-3	TRBD1	CASSQLAGTGSSGNTIYF	TGCGCCAGCAGCCAACTAGCCGGGACAGGGTCCTCTGGAAACACCATATATTTT
TRBV7-3	NA	18	TRBJ2-2	TRBD2	CASSLRRLAGRETGELFF	TGTGCCAGCAGTTTAAGGAGACTAGCGGGGAGGGAAACCGGGGAGCTGTTTTTT
TRBV28	NA	15	TRBJ1-5	NA	CASTDSQGPNQPQHF	TGTGCCAGCACCGATTCCCAGGGGCCTAATCAGCCCCAGCATTTT
TRBV9	NA	14	TRBJ2-7	TRBD2	CASSAREGGTEQYF	TGTGCCAGCAGCGCCCGGGAGGGGGGTACCGAGCAGTACTTC
TRBV6-5	NA	15	TRBJ1-2	NA	CASSYSIPQGGGYTF	TGTGCCAGCAGTTACTCGATTCCGCAGGGAGGGGGCTACACCTTC